This T cell receptor beta chain was observed in a study of OX40 agonist ivuxolimab in advanced cancers. Study-level background: Ivuxolimab was a fully human IgG2 agonistic monoclonal antibody targeting the costimulatory receptor OX40 (CD134). Intravenous ivuxolimab was administered to patients every 2 weeks at six dose levels: 0.01, 0.1, 0.3, 1.5, 3 and 10 mg/kg. Among the roughly 52 dose-escalation patients, around 19 had hepatocellular carcinoma, 15 melanoma, 9 renal cell carcinoma and 9 head and neck cancer. In the dose-escalation cohort, 70% to 90% of patients were male, and the mean age was around 60 years with a range of about 23 to 79. Patients were allowed to have had prior anti-PD-1, anti-PD-L1 or anti-CTLA-4 therapy, and around two fifths of the dose-escalation patients had been treated with checkpoint inhibitors. Partial responses occurred in three dose-escalation patients: two with cutaneous melanoma and one with hepatocellular carcinoma. Peripheral TCRbeta sequencing aimed to test whether ivuxolimab altered TCR sequence diversity and caused clonal T-cell expansion. The paper reports the monotherapy dose-escalation portion (N ≈ 50 patients) of the phase I ivuxolimab trial. Here is what the overall study found, with its caveats: Clonal expansion of both CD4+ and CD8+ blood T cells was observed from baseline to week 6 at doses 0.1 to 3.0 mg/kg. In the 0.1-3.0 mg/kg groups, partial responders had among the lowest normalized peripheral clonal expansion, particularly in CD8+ T cells. The antigen specificity of the clonally expanded peripheral T cells was not determined. Low levels of normalized T-cell clonal expansion were also seen in some patients who did not respond. After ivuxolimab, CD8+ T cells had more expanded clones than CD4+ T cells on average.

Patients with autoimmune disease history or receiving systemic immunosuppression were excluded from the trial. Peripheral blood for TCR sequencing was collected from all dose cohorts at baseline, on cycle 4 day 1, and on cycle 7 day 1. Samples were obtained from an open-label, multicenter, first-in-human phase I dose-escalation trial of ivuxolimab. Adults with locally advanced or metastatic melanoma, renal cell carcinoma, hepatocellular carcinoma or head and neck squamous cell carcinoma were enrolled in the trial. CD4+ and CD8+ T cells were sorted separately from peripheral blood before TCR sequencing. The CDR3 starts with the cysteine, ends with the phenylalanine, and has 16 residues. Left in the record is the CDR3 DNA by itself, 48 bases read in frame from the first base. The germline V gene sets CDR1 to SQVTM and CDR2 to ANQGSEA. Between the V and J ends, shortened by 8 bases and 0 bases respectively, the junction contains 20 bases.

For sequencing of the TCRbeta CDR3 region, genomic DNA was extracted from the sorted cells. The immunoSEQ Assay was used for sequencing of TCRbeta CDR3 regions. TCRdb carries this immuneACCESS record with in-frame sequences only. Its versions omit some clonotypes, under half of them owing to an unresolved V gene in the studies checked, with the rest unexplained. Across this sample there are 20,000 to 25,000 clones, with approximately 83% seen only once. The leading ten clones occupy over 35% of the sample. As concerns this clone: Its antigen is not yet known. Within one base of it there is no much larger clone, and no base qualities were kept.

This receptor chain uses TRBV29-1 and TRBJ2-1, with the D segment identity uncertain. The sequence was obtained from an adult with an advanced solid tumor such as melanoma, head and neck, liver or kidney cancer. The specimen comprised CD4+ or CD8+ T cells sorted from blood, sampled in a trial of the OX40 agonist ivuxolimab. CDR3 protein: CSSSSGGESSYNEQFF. In nucleotides, the sequence is TGCAGCTCGTCAAGTGGCGGCGAGAGCTCCTACAATGAGCAGTTCTTC.